One sample yielded the 25 T cell receptor beta chains listed below, sequenced in a study of blood T cell repertoires in COVID-19. Generated by immunoSEQ multiplex PCR, the TCRdb table keeps only in-frame clones and is missing some. The sample shows roughly 170,000 clones, approximately 87% of them seen only once. Sequenced material: peripheral blood. The receptors come from a woman younger than 30 who had recovered from COVID-19.

This clone has just one count. This sequence joins TRBV9 and TRBJ1-1; a weak D match, TRBD1 (5 bases). Germline V gene data show CDR1 as SGDLS and CDR2 as YYNGEE. V was clipped by 3 bases and J by 1 base, with 10 bases between them. The CDR3 is 14 residues long. The CDR3 protein is CASSADSSNTEAFF. The CDR3 region has the DNA TGTGCCAGCAGCGCAGACAGTTCGAACACTGAAGCTTTCTTT. Together with reference TRBV9 and TRBJ1-1, the CDR3 gives the full variable domain: DSGVTQTPKHLITATGQRVTLRCSPRSGDLSVYWYQQSLDQGLQFLIQYYNGEERAKGNILERFSAQQFPDLHSELNLSSLELGDSALYFCASSADSSNTEAFFGQGTRLTVV.

The rearrangement uses TRBV2 and TRBJ2-5, with TRBD2 identical over 8 bases. V was pared by 6 bases and J by 5 bases, with 8 bases of the junction left unmatched. The CDR3 runs to 14 residues. In germline, CDR1 is SNHLY, CDR2 FYNNEI. The CDR3 nucleotides read TGTGCCAGCAGACCAGGCGGGGGGATCGAGACCCAGTACTTC. Its translation: CASRPGGGIETQYF.

V usage is TRBV5-6 and J usage is TRBJ1-5; TRBD1 is a possible D gene (5 bases). Germline loops: CDR1 SGHDT, CDR2 YYEEEE. This CDR3 has 13 residues. The germline V and J ends were trimmed by 2 bases and 8 bases, with 11 bases remaining between them. The CDR3: CASSFGGREPQHF. CDR3 bases: TGTGCCAGCAGCTTCGGGGGACGCGAGCCCCAGCATTTT.

This chain joins TRBV9 and TRBJ1-4; the match to TRBD1 covers 7 bases. The CDR3 extends over 19 amino acids. Trimming took 0 bases from V and 7 from J; bases not matched to a gene: 18. Germline V gene lookup returns CDR1 SGDLS and CDR2 YYNGEE. The CDR3 DNA sequence: TGTGCCAGCAGCGTAGAGAGAGAAGCAGGGGACAGTCGTATTGAAAAACTGTTTTTT. This translates into CASSVEREAGDSRIEKLFF.

V is TRBV11-3 and J is TRBJ2-3; D remains unclear. Trimming removed 1 base from V and 5 bases from J, with 13 bases in between. CDR1 is SGHNT, CDR2 YENEEA, per germline. The length of the CDR3 is 15 residues. CDR3 sequence: CASSLGATRQDTQYF. In DNA form, the CDR3 reads TGTGCCAGCAGCTTAGGGGCAACCCGACAAGATACGCAGTATTTT.

The gene calls are TRBV7-3 and TRBJ2-3, with D perhaps matching TRBD2 (6 bases). The V and J ends lost 6 bases and 3 bases respectively, with 16 bases between them. This CDR3 contains 15 residues. Germline V CDR1 and CDR2: SGHTA, FQGTGA. This CDR3 reads CASSKVEGGTDTQYF. The CDR3 DNA reads TGTGCCAGCAGTAAGGTCGAGGGAGGTACAGATACGCAGTATTTT. Complete variable domain (other parts from reference TRBV7-3 and TRBJ2-3): GAGVSQTPSNKVTEKGKYVELRCDPISGHTALYWYRQSLGQGPEFLIYFQGTGAADDSGLPNDRFFAVRPEGSVSTLKIQRTERGDSAVYLCASSKVEGGTDTQYFGPGTRLTVL.

The chain employs TRBV6-5 and TRBJ1-3; D might be TRBD1 (6 bases). Deletions cut 6 bases from V and 2 bases from J, with 14 bases between. The length of the CDR3 is 15 residues. Germline CDR1 reads MNHEY; CDR2 reads SVGAGI. The CDR3 coding sequence is TGTGCCAGCAGGCCACAGGGAGGGACTGGAAACACCATATATTTT. The encoded protein is CASRPQGGTGNTIYF.

CDR3 residues: CASSSPATGNQPQHF. Here the CDR3 DNA reads TGTGCCAGCAGTTCGCCCGCTACAGGGAATCAGCCCCAGCATTTT. This rearrangement joins TRBV27 to TRBJ1-5; D is possibly TRBD1 (6 bases). CDR1 is MNHEY and CDR2 is SMNVEV in the germline V gene (reference sequence). Trimming stripped 4 bases from V and 4 bases from J, with 14 bases between. This CDR3 comprises 15 residues.

V usage is TRBV9 and J usage is TRBJ2-3; 9 bases align to TRBD2. Losses at the gene ends were 6 bases for V and 1 base for J; bases not matched to a gene: 6. Germline loops: CDR1 SGDLS, CDR2 YYNGEE. This CDR3 comprises 15 residues. CDR3 sequence: CASTERTSGTDTQYF. CDR3 nucleotides: TGTGCCAGCACAGAGAGGACTAGCGGCACAGATACGCAGTATTTT.

The chain has TRBV7-2 and TRBJ2-4, with 10 bases that match TRBD1. The CDR3 consists of 15 residues. V lost 6 bases to trimming and J lost 6 bases; unmatched junction nucleotides: 8. The germline CDR1 and CDR2 sequences are SGHTA and FQGNSA. CDR3 coding DNA: TGTGCCAGCAGACAGACAGGGGGCGATACAAACATTCAGTACTTC. This codes for CASRQTGGDTNIQYF.

The chain carries TRBV6-2 or TRBV6-3 and TRBJ2-4; possible D gene TRBD1, 6 bases. The CDR3 consists of 16 residues. Deletions cut 2 bases from V and 3 bases from J, with 14 bases between. Germline values: CDR1 MNHEY, CDR2 SVGEGT. CDR3: CASSYGQGLGKNIQYF. CDR3 nucleotide sequence: TGTGCCAGCAGTTACGGGCAGGGGTTAGGCAAAAACATTCAGTACTTC.

CDR3: CASSFSDSFDGYTF. The CDR3 coding sequence is TGTGCCAGCAGTTTCTCCGACAGTTTCGATGGCTACACCTTC. J is TRBJ1-2 and V is TRBV27; a weak D match, TRBD1 (5 bases). This CDR3 is 14 amino acids long. Germline CDR1 MNHEY, CDR2 SMNVEV (reference sequence). Trimming cost V 3 bases and J 6 bases, with 14 bases left between them.

The rearrangement joins TRBV6-5 to TRBJ1-2, with no clear D. The CDR3 totals 14 residues. Germline CDR1 reads MNHEY; CDR2 reads SVGAGI. Trimming took off 2 bases at V and 5 bases at J, with 12 bases between the two ends. CDR3 sequence (DNA): TGTGCCAGCAGTTACGATCTAGCGGGGTATGGCTACACCTTC. Translated: CASSYDLAGYGYTF.

Worth noting for this clone: At one end, the junction sequence differs from germline, possibly due to a read error. The chain uses TRBV3-1 (or the pseudogene TRBV3-2) and TRBJ2-1; the D gene is possibly TRBD1 (5 bases). This CDR3 is built from 12 residues. Germline V gene sequence: CDR1 LGHDT, CDR2 YNNKEL (reference sequence). The CDR3 DNA reads as TGTGCCAGCAGCCAGCCCGGACACCAAGTGGTCTTC. This gives the protein CASSQPGHQVVF.

The rearrangement joins TRBV5-8 to TRBJ2-7; TRBD1 matches at 9 bases. V was pared by 0 bases and J by 7 bases, with 8 bases of the junction left unmatched. The germline V gene encodes CDR1 SGHTS and CDR2 YDEGEE. The CDR3 runs 15 residues. The CDR3 sequence: CASSLEGTGQGEQYF. CDR3 bases: TGTGCCAGCAGCTTGGAGGGGACAGGACAGGGGGAGCAGTACTTC.

The rearrangement joins TRBV5-1 to TRBJ1-2; D might be TRBD1 (6 bases). Trimming removed 5 bases at V and 6 bases at J, with 14 bases between. The CDR3 is 13 residues long. Per the germline V gene, CDR1 is SGHRS and CDR2 is YFSETQ. CDR3 loop: CASSRREGDGYTF. The DNA for the CDR3 is TGCGCCAGCAGTCGGCGAGAGGGGGATGGCTACACCTTC. The variable domain in full, completed from reference TRBV5-1 and TRBJ1-2, reads KAGVTQTPRYLIKTRGQQVTLSCSPISGHRSVSWYQQTPGQGLQFLFEYFSETQRNKGNFPGRFSGRQFSNSRSEMNVSTLELGDSALYLCASSRREGDGYTFGSGTRLTVV.

The chain links TRBV20-1 to TRBJ2-3, with TRBD2 matching 11 bases. Germline CDR1 DFQATT, CDR2 SNEGSKA (reference sequence). The J segment lost 7 bases and the V segment lost 6 bases, leaving 6 bases of the junction unmatched. The CDR3 spans 13 residues. The CDR3 spells CSASSGGAYTQYF. The CDR3 DNA reads as TGCAGTGCCAGTAGCGGGGGGGCTTATACGCAGTATTTT.

The gene calls are TRBV10-3 and TRBJ1-2, with 10 bases lining up with TRBD1. The CDR3 runs to 16 residues. Losses at the gene ends were 3 bases for V and 4 bases for J; bases not matched to a gene: 8. Germline assignment: CDR1 ENHRY and CDR2 SYGVKD. The CDR3, as DNA: TGTGCCATCAGTGACGACAGGGGGCGATCGGGCTATGGCTACACCTTC. This gives the protein CAISDDRGRSGYGYTF.

The V and J genes are TRBV19 and TRBJ2-6, with D tentatively TRBD1 (6 bases). Germline V gene sequence: CDR1 LNHDA, CDR2 SQIVND (reference sequence). V was cut by 6 bases and J by 2 bases, with 20 bases left in between. The CDR3 is 18 residues long. CDR3 nucleotide sequence: TGTGCCAGTAGGCCAAAACAGGACAGTAGGGCTGGGGCCAACGTCCTGACTTTC. Amino acid sequence: CASRPKQDSRAGANVLTF.

This clone was seen only a few times. The rearrangement links TRBV14 to TRBJ2-5; D not resolved. Trimming took off 0 bases at V and 3 bases at J, with 8 bases between the two ends. Looked up from germline, CDR1 is SGHDN and CDR2 is FVKESK. This CDR3 contains 14 residues. The CDR3: CASSQDRNKETQYF. The CDR3 nucleotides are TGTGCCAGCAGCCAAGATCGAAACAAAGAGACCCAGTACTTC.

Note on this clone: At one end the junction does not follow the germline gene, possibly because of a read error. This chain joins TRBV7-7 and TRBJ2-5, with D maybe TRBD2 (5 bases). The CDR3 contains 13 residues. Per the germline V gene, CDR1 is SSHAT and CDR2 is FNYEAQ (reference sequence). The chain's CDR3 is CASSRGYQETQYF. The CDR3 DNA sequence: TGTGCTAGCAGCCGAGGGTACCAAGAGACCCAGTACTTC.

This clone has just one count. The chain joins TRBV6-4 to TRBJ2-5, with 13 bases lining up with TRBD2. The CDR3 loop spans 15 amino acids. V lost 5 bases, J lost 1 base, and 1 base stayed unmatched. The V gene's germline CDR1 is MRHNA and CDR2 SNTAGT. CDR3 amino acids: CASSRLAGGQETQYF. CDR3 nucleotide sequence: TGTGCCAGCAGTCGACTAGCGGGGGGCCAAGAGACCCAGTACTTC.

This chain joins TRBV7-2 and TRBJ1-1; 8 bases line up with TRBD1. The junction had 4 bases not matched to a gene; V was cut back by 4 bases and J by 3 bases. There are 14 residues in the CDR3. CDR1 SGHTA and CDR2 FQGNSA come from the germline V gene. DNA for the CDR3: TGTGCCAGCAGCTCTAACAGGGGGTACACTGAAGCTTTCTTT. Protein sequence: CASSSNRGYTEAFF.

This clone appeared a few times. The chain combines TRBV4-3 with TRBJ1-6; 9 bases are a match to TRBD1. V shed 4 bases and J 16 bases; nucleotides not matched to a gene: 11. The CDR3 length is 14 residues. The germline V gene has CDR1 LGHNA and CDR2 YSLEER. The CDR3 DNA is TGCGCCAGCAGCCCGGGACAGGGTAGTCACCTTCTCCACTTT. It is translated as CASSPGQGSHLLHF.

The chain recombines TRBV3-1 (or the pseudogene TRBV3-2) with TRBJ1-2, with TRBD1 as a possible D gene (5 bases). CDR3 length: 12 residues. Germline loops: CDR1 LGHDT, CDR2 YNNKEL (reference sequence). V was pared by 4 bases and J by 8 bases, with 11 bases between. CDR3 sequence reads: CASSRVNRGYTF. CDR3 sequence (DNA): TGTGCCAGCAGCCGAGTGAACAGGGGCTACACCTTC.